The clone carrying this T cell receptor beta chain was seen more than once but under ten times. Its target is unknown. Sequenced material consisted of expressed TCRB transcripts (all of the isolated RNA was reverse transcribed). Reads from naive, central memory and regulatory T cell samples averaged about 3.3 million. Generated by immunoSEQ multiplex PCR, the TCRdb table keeps only in-frame clones and is missing some. This sample has 150,000 to 160,000 clones, with 11% found just once. The sample belongs to a study of beta chain features in type 1 diabetes. Study summary: Across all samples, over 85 million sorted cells were examined. Study results and caveats: Still unanswered here is whether HLA type influences TCRB rearrangement. Among patients with Type 1 diabetes, TCRB CDR3s were moderately but significantly shorter in every one of the four CD4+ subsets.

The sequence was obtained from a man aged 18 to 29 in good health. The sequenced sample consisted of central memory CD4+ T cells from blood.

CDR3 loop: CASSGVLAYQETQYF. The CDR3 coding sequence is TGTGCCAGCAGTGGGGTACTAGCGTACCAAGAGACCCAGTACTTC. The rearrangement uses TRBV28 and TRBJ2-5; TRBD2 aligns across 7 bases. Losses at the gene ends were 5 bases for V and 0 bases for J; bases not matched to a gene: 6. CDR1 is MDHEN, CDR2 SYDVKM, per germline. The CDR3 is 15 residues long.